This T cell receptor beta chain was profiled in a study of T-cell memory formation after mild COVID-19. Study information: Among the donors, TCR clusters were largely specific to each donor.

Looked up from germline, CDR1 is LGHNA and CDR2 is YSLEER. V lost 0 bases and J lost 6, with 13 bases in between. This CDR3 contains 15 residues. Via MiXCR, TCRdb re-called the 5' RACE reads, giving one row per CDR3 protein. The table includes 100,000 to 130,000 distinct CDR3 sequences, approximately 15% detected once. This clonotype was observed at least ten times. Its antigen is as yet unknown. Study observations and caveats: While clones contracting from day 15 to 85 were balanced between CD4 and CD8, later expanders leaned CD4+. CD8+ contracting clones occupied EMRA, while CD4+ ones occupied mainly CM and EM. The SARS-CoV-2 specificity of second-wave clones reaching peak at day 37 remained unverified.

Sample: PBMCs or a T cell subset sorted from them (not recorded which). The TCR comes from a man aged 18 to 35 who had mild COVID-19 (a few samples of this study predate the infection). Cell type and time point are not known. The chain combines TRBV4-3 with TRBJ2-3, with D perhaps assigned TRBD1 or TRBD2 (7 bases each). DNA for the CDR3: TGCGCCAGCAGCCAAGATTACAGGGGAGGGGATACGCAGTATTTT. Protein sequence: CASSQDYRGGDTQYF.